The subject of this entry is one T cell receptor beta chain. Other nucleotide sequences from this sample produce the same CDR3. These data originate in a study of blood T cell repertoires in COVID-19. Study-wide background: Both acute and convalescent COVID-19 samples were obtained from the United States, Italy and Spain.

Using immunoSEQ multiplex PCR, the repertoire was profiled, and TCRdb retains in-frame clones only, with some absent. The table records about 170,000 clones, around 81% of them present only once. The CDR3 length is 14 residues. With 1 base clipped from V and 2 bases from J, the junction kept 1 base outside the gene matches. Germline values: CDR1 SGDLS, CDR2 YYNGEE. The sample comprised peripheral blood. This sequence was found in a human donor with acute or convalescent COVID-19. The donor label of this sample is uncertain. V usage is TRBV9 and J usage is TRBJ2-5; 8 bases fit TRBD2. This chain's CDR3 is CASSVTSGQETQYF. CDR3 sequence (DNA): TGTGCCAGCAGCGTAACTAGCGGTCAAGAGACCCAGTACTTC.